The text below deals with one T cell receptor (beta chain). TCRdb keeps only in-frame clones here, not all; method: immunoSEQ multiplex PCR. The sample records 100,000 or so clones, over 65% being singletons. The sample belongs to a study of shared clonotypes between healthy human individuals. What CD8 memory combined were CD45RO+ cells and CCR7-negative CD45RA+ TemRA cells. V shed 8 bases, J shed 3 bases, and the junction held 11 bases outside the gene matches. This CDR3 contains 15 residues. Germline CDR1 is MNHEY and CDR2 is SVGAGI. This TCR was sampled from a woman aged 25 to 39 in good health. The sample consisted of memory CD8+ T cells sorted from blood. Sample subset: CD45RO+ cells pooled with CCR7-negative TemRA cells. V is TRBV6-5 and J is TRBJ2-7, with TRBD2 matching 9 bases. The CDR3 nucleotides are TGTGCCAGCGGCGGACTTAGCGGGAGTTTCTACGAGCAGTACTTC. Translated, it gives CASGGLSGSFYEQYF.